The 21 T cell receptor beta chains below come from one sample, sequenced in a study of T cell changes during pregnancy in multiple sclerosis. Produced via immunoSEQ multiplex PCR; TCRdb's table is partial and in-frame only. The table has tens of thousands of clones, roughly 91% seen once. The source material was peripheral blood, sampled in the first trimester of pregnancy. The receptors shown here come from a female donor with multiple sclerosis, enrolled in a pregnancy study.

The V and J genes are TRBV5-8 and TRBJ1-4; D is unresolved. Trimming pared 6 bases from V and 0 bases from J, leaving 21 bases between. CDR3 length: 18 residues. CDR1 SGHTS and CDR2 YDEGEE come from the germline V gene. The CDR3 sequence is CASNPWREFGATNEKLFF. The CDR3 coding sequence is TGTGCCAGCAACCCTTGGAGGGAATTCGGCGCAACTAATGAAAAACTGTTTTTT.

The rearrangement joins TRBV6-5 to TRBJ1-2; 7 nucleotides align to TRBD1. CDR1 is MNHEY and CDR2 is SVGAGI in the germline V gene. This CDR3 contains 14 residues. Germline trimming cut 0 bases from V and 4 bases from J; bases unmatched to any gene: 2. CDR3 nucleotide sequence: TGTGCCAGCAGTTACTCGACAGGGACCTATGGCTACACCTTC. It translates to CASSYSTGTYGYTF.

This clone was seen a single time. The rearrangement joins TRBV6-5 to TRBJ2-1; TRBD2 aligns across 7 bases. CDR1 is MNHEY, CDR2 SVGAGI, per germline. J was trimmed by 5 bases and V by 7 bases; bases with no gene match: 8. The CDR3 is made up of 14 amino acids. Here the CDR3 DNA reads TGTGCCAGCATCCGCGGGGGAGGAAACAATGAGCAGTTCTTC. This codes for CASIRGGGNNEQFF.

This clone was observed a single time. V gene TRBV27 combines with J gene TRBJ2-1, with TRBD2 matching 8 bases. Germline CDR1 MNHEY, CDR2 SMNVEV (reference sequence). The V gene end was trimmed by 0 bases and the J gene end by 4 bases; junction bases not matched to a gene: 5. CDR3 length equals 16 residues. The CDR3 DNA reads TGTGCCAGCAGTTTATCGGCGGGGGGCGTTTACAATGAGCAGTTCTTC. This codes for CASSLSAGGVYNEQFF.

J is TRBJ2-5 and V is TRBV5-1, with D possibly TRBD2 on 5 matching bases. Trimming removed 5 bases from V and 5 bases from J, with 22 bases in between. The CDR3 spans 16 residues. Germline V CDR1 and CDR2: SGHRS, YFSETQ. The CDR3: CASSPKSFPPGETQYF. The CDR3 nucleotides are TGCGCCAGCAGTCCAAAGTCGTTTCCCCCGGGGGAGACCCAGTACTTC.

The chain carries TRBV7-9 and TRBJ2-5, with D maybe TRBD2 (5 bases). The CDR3 loop spans 13 amino acids. V lost 1 base to trimming and J lost 5 bases, with 8 bases between them. Germline V gene sequence: CDR1 SEHNR, CDR2 FQNEAQ (reference sequence). CDR3 region: CASSLVAFETQYF. The CDR3 DNA sequence: TGTGCCAGCAGCTTAGTAGCGTTTGAGACCCAGTACTTC.

The J gene is TRBJ1-2, the V gene TRBV6-1; TRBD1 agrees at 8 bases. CDR1 is MNHNS, CDR2 SASEGT, per germline. The CDR3 sequence is 15 residues long. The V and J ends lost 1 base and 4 bases, in that order; junction bases with no gene match: 5. The DNA for the CDR3 is TGTGCCAGCAGTGAAGGGACAGGGCCGGGCTATGGCTACACCTTC. It translates to CASSEGTGPGYGYTF.

The V gene is TRBV19, the J gene TRBJ2-5; 7 bases fit TRBD2. Germline CDR1 reads LNHDA; CDR2 reads SQIVND (reference sequence). The J segment lost 4 bases and the V segment lost 1 base, leaving 3 bases of the junction unmatched. CDR3 size: 14 residues. CDR3: CASSIGWGGETQYF. The CDR3 region has the DNA TGTGCCAGTAGTATAGGATGGGGGGGAGAGACCCAGTACTTC.

This clone was observed once. The CDR3 DNA reads TGTGCCAGCAGCCGAGATGACAGGGAATCCTACGAGCAGTACTTC. Translation gives CASSRDDRESYEQYF. The chain joins TRBV4-2 to TRBJ2-7; 7 nucleotides agree with TRBD1. Germline V lookup: CDR1 LGHNA, CDR2 YNFKEQ. The V and J ends lost 4 bases and 1 base, in that order; junction bases with no gene match: 7. The CDR3 loop spans 15 amino acids.

The chain has TRBV6-6 and TRBJ2-5, with 8 nucleotides matching TRBD2. Germline V gene sequence: CDR1 MNHNY, CDR2 SVGAGI (reference sequence). The CDR3 sequence is 15 residues long. The V segment lost 0 bases and the J segment 5 bases; nucleotides outside the gene matches: 5. In DNA, the CDR3 is TGTGCCAGCAGTTACTCAGGCGGGAGGAGGGAGACCCAGTACTTC. It is translated as CASSYSGGRRETQYF.

The chain uses TRBV29-1 and TRBJ1-5, with D possibly matching TRBD1 (5 bases). This CDR3 has 13 amino acids. CDR1 is SQVTM and CDR2 is ANQGSEA in the germline V gene. With 6 bases removed from V and 0 bases from J, the gap between germline ends came to 9 bases. The CDR3 region is CSVSGDSNQPQHF. The CDR3 DNA sequence: TGCAGCGTGTCGGGGGATAGCAATCAGCCCCAGCATTTT.

The chain is built from TRBV5-4 and TRBJ1-3, with 8 bases identical to TRBD1. Trimming cost V 2 bases and J 3 bases; bases outside gene matches: 1. The CDR3 runs to 14 residues. Germline CDR1 is SGHNT and CDR2 is YYREEE (reference sequence). The CDR3 region has the DNA TGTGCCAGCAGCTTCGGGACAGGTGGAAACACCATATATTTT. Residues: CASSFGTGGNTIYF.

The chain combines TRBV6-4 with TRBJ2-5; perhaps TRBD2 as D (6 bases). Trimming stripped 4 bases from V and 4 bases from J, with 16 bases between. CDR3 length: 15 residues. CDR1 is MRHNA and CDR2 is SNTAGT in the germline V gene. Here the CDR3 reads CASSALPGEIETQYF. The CDR3 bases are TGTGCCAGCAGTGCCCTCCCGGGGGAGATAGAGACCCAGTACTTC.

CDR3 in DNA: TGTGCCAGCAGTCTCGGACTAGGGTTGAGCAATGAGCAGTTCTTC. Encoded protein: CASSLGLGLSNEQFF. This sequence joins TRBV27 and TRBJ2-1, with 7 positions matching TRBD2. After removal of 5 bases from V and 6 bases from J, the junction contained 10 bases not matched to a gene. From germline, CDR1 is MNHEY and CDR2 SMNVEV (reference sequence). The CDR3 length is 15 residues.

The chain uses TRBV7-2 and TRBJ1-5; the match to TRBD1 covers 9 bases. Trimming at V came to 5 bases and at J to 9 bases, leaving 8 bases not matched to a gene. The CDR3 has 14 residues. Germline V gene sequence: CDR1 SGHTA, CDR2 FQGNSA. Here the CDR3 reads CASSQGTGPVPQHF. The CDR3 bases are TGTGCCAGCAGCCAAGGGACAGGGCCTGTGCCCCAGCATTTT.

The chain has TRBV7-6 and TRBJ2-5; TRBD2 aligns across 15 bases. Unmatched junction bases numbered 16, after V lost 0 bases and J lost 5 bases. The length of the CDR3 is 21 residues. The germline V gene has CDR1 SGHVS and CDR2 FNYEAQ. The CDR3 region has the DNA TGTGCCAGCAGCTTAGCGCTCAGGACTAGCGGGGGGGCCGGCCACCGGGAGACCCAGTACTTC. As protein: CASSLALRTSGGAGHRETQYF.

The chain couples TRBV11-3 to TRBJ2-4; D not certain. The CDR3 has 13 amino acids. V lost 0 bases and J lost 7, with 7 bases in between. Germline-derived CDR1 and CDR2 are SGHNT and YENEEA. In nucleotides, the CDR3 is TGTGCCAGCAGCTTAGACAGGTGGAACATTCAGTACTTC. Amino acids: CASSLDRWNIQYF.

The genes are TRBV9 and TRBJ1-2, with TRBD1 as a possible D gene (6 bases). Germline CDR1 reads SGDLS; CDR2 reads YYNGEE. V gave up 5 bases and J gave up 0 bases, with 14 bases separating them. The CDR3 spans 15 residues. The CDR3 DNA reads as TGTGCCAGCAGTCCAGAGGGACACTCTAACTATGGCTACACCTTC. Protein sequence: CASSPEGHSNYGYTF.

The chain has TRBV18 and TRBJ2-3; 7 bases align to TRBD1. Germline V gene data show CDR1 as KGHSH and CDR2 as LQKENI. The CDR3 is 15 amino acids. The ends lost 6 bases at V and 1 base at J; junction bases unmatched: 7. This chain's CDR3 is CASSRGDRGTDTQYF. CDR3 nucleotide sequence: TGTGCCAGCTCCCGAGGAGACAGGGGCACAGATACGCAGTATTTT.

V and J are TRBV19 and TRBJ1-4; D unresolved. The CDR3 totals 14 residues. Trimming removed 2 bases from V and 3 bases from J, with 7 bases in between. CDR1 and CDR2 from the germline V gene are LNHDA and SQIVND (reference sequence). CDR3 region: CASSISGSNEKLFF. For the CDR3, the DNA is TGTGCCAGTAGTATATCCGGGTCTAATGAAAAACTGTTTTTT.

The rearrangement links TRBV5-1 to TRBJ2-5; D not certain. This CDR3 is built from 11 residues. Germline V CDR1 and CDR2: SGHRS, YFSETQ. Between the trimmed V and J ends, which lost 2 bases and 3 bases, there was a span of 2 bases. For the CDR3, the DNA is TGCGCCAGCAGCTTCGAAGAGACCCAGTACTTC. It yields the protein CASSFEETQYF.